These T cell receptor beta chains were read from a single sample in a study of blood T cells in healthy people across ages. TCRdb used MiXCR to reprocess the 5' RACE reads, holding one entry per CDR3 protein. Altogether 650,000 to 800,000 distinct CDR3 sequences are present, under 65% being singletons, with the ten largest covering roughly 13%. The sample taken for sequencing was blood. The receptors here all came from an elderly woman in good health. CDR3s include the opening cysteine and the closing phenylalanine or tryptophan.

J | length | V | CDR3
TRBJ2-2 | 15 | TRBV6-6 | CASSYSKGQTGELFF
TRBJ2-7 | 15 | TRBV4-3 | CASSQEVTGYYEQYF
TRBJ2-3 | 16 | TRBV20-1 | CSASEGGGARSDTQYF
TRBJ2-3 | 15 | TRBV15 | CATSDKRESADTQYF
TRBJ1-6 | 14 | TRBV11-2 | CASSLNSFGSPLHF
TRBJ2-7 | 13 | TRBV3-1 | CASSQDWSYEQYF
TRBJ2-3 | 13 | TRBV5-1 | CASSEGGRDTQYF
TRBJ1-1 | 14 | TRBV2 | CASSADSMNTEAFF
TRBJ2-7 | 22 | TRBV11-2 | CASSSPQPQLAADGLCSYEQYF
TRBJ2-5 | 16 | TRBV3-1 | CASSQDHSHVFLGQYF
TRBJ2-7 | 14 | TRBV27 | CASSTPGHSYEQYF
TRBJ2-3 | 18 | TRBV7-2 | CASSAGGHTRPLRNTQYF
TRBJ1-5 | 15 | TRBV25-1 | CASSEGRGPNQPQHF
TRBJ1-3 | 15 | TRBV3-1 | CASSSRTGAGNTIYF
TRBJ2-4 | 12 | TRBV20-1 | CGAGRDGNIQYF
TRBJ1-1 | 14 | TRBV29-1 | CSVGTLTRNTEAFF
TRBJ1-6 | 14 | TRBV9 | CASSGGPNNSPLHF
TRBJ1-2 | 14 | TRBV20-1 | CSALPGQTGAIDTF
TRBJ2-7 | 14 | TRBV12-3/TRBV12-4 | CASSTQGPGYEQYF
TRBJ2-1 | 13 | TRBV3-1 | CASSQGFYNEQFF
TRBJ2-7 | 15 | TRBV9 | CASSVDLLTSYEQYF
. | 14 | TRBV20-1 | CSATQGQGLGEQYF
TRBJ1-5 | 14 | TRBV12-3/TRBV12-4 | CASSPQGSLQPQHF
TRBJ2-7 | 16 | TRBV13 | CASSLRASGMTYEQYF
TRBJ1-1 | 14 | TRBV13 | CASEKQGRGTEAFF
TRBJ2-4 | 16 | TRBV11-2 | CASSLGSSGAKNIQYF
TRBJ2-5 | 15 | TRBV5-1 | CASTSGAGEQETQYF
TRBJ1-4 | 16 | TRBV4-1 | CASSQEGTTTNEKLFF
TRBJ2-1 | 15 | TRBV12-3/TRBV12-4 | CASALGRLSYNEQFF
TRBJ2-1 | 13 | TRBV6-5 | CVASGGAYNEQFF
. | 12 | TRBV20-1 | CSARANAETQYF
TRBJ2-2 | 16 | TRBV6-1 | CASMWTSSGNTGELFF
TRBJ1-6 | 18 | TRBV10-3 | CAISEIANGSSYNSPLHF
TRBJ2-5 | 16 | TRBV5-1 | CASSLEQGASQETQYF
TRBJ1-6 | 16 | TRBV4-1 | CASSQDGTPGLSPLHF
TRBJ2-3 | 15 | TRBV2 | CASTLTGVGTDTQYF
TRBJ2-7 | 13 | TRBV29-1 | CSVRDGLLYKQYF
TRBJ2-3 | 16 | TRBV6-5 | CASRTGQVHRTDTQYF
. | 13 | TRBV2 | CASSGTREETQYF
TRBJ2-1 | 15 | TRBV29-1 | CSVVGTSGRYNEQFF
TRBJ2-7 | 14 | TRBV7-3 | CASSLGTLESEQYF
TRBJ2-1 | 18 | TRBV7-8 | CASSLNIYRDGKNNEQFF
TRBJ2-6 | 16 | TRBV25-1 | CASTRERDSGANVLTF
TRBJ2-7 | 15 | TRBV29-1 | CSVVATRATTYEQYF
TRBJ2-2 | 15 | TRBV25-1 | CASRNTGANTGELFF